This T cell receptor (beta chain) was captured in a study of OX40 agonist ivuxolimab in advanced cancers. Study-wide context: As their treatment, patients were administered ivuxolimab, an agonistic anti-OX40 (CD134) antibody.

Remarks on this clone: The antigen is not known.

Germline V lookup: CDR1 MNHEY, CDR2 SVGAGI. The CDR3 spans 14 residues. The ends lost 5 bases at V and 4 bases at J; junction bases unmatched: 6. Method: immunoSEQ multiplex PCR; TCRdb's copy keeps in-frame clones and lacks some. This sample has under 80,000 clones, with 80% to 90% found just once. Study-wide points: Fewer expanded clones were found on average in CD4+ than in CD8+ T cells.

This sequence joins TRBV6-5 and TRBJ2-7; 9 positions match TRBD1. The TCR sequence derives from an adult with an advanced solid tumor such as melanoma, head and neck, liver or kidney cancer. The starting material was CD4+ or CD8+ T cells sorted from blood, obtained in a trial of the OX40 agonist ivuxolimab. The DNA for the CDR3 is TGTGCCAGCAGTGAAACAGGGGGCCAATACGAGCAGTACTTC. Translated: CASSETGGQYEQYF.